This TCR beta chain was recorded in a study of beta chain features in type 1 diabetes. Every isolated RNA sample was fully reverse transcribed, so sequencing captured expressed TCRB transcripts. Using immunoSEQ multiplex PCR, the repertoire was profiled, and TCRdb retains in-frame clones only, with some absent. The repertoire holds over 650,000 clones, with more than 12% as singletons. Overall study findings and caveats: Type 1 diabetes patients showed a moderate but significant shortening of TCRB CDR3s in all four CD4+ subsets.

Per the germline V gene, CDR1 is LGHNT and CDR2 is FRNRAP. This CDR3 has 15 residues. After removal of 7 bases from V and 5 bases from J, the junction contained 9 bases not matched to a gene. With respect to this clone: What it binds is unknown.

Sequenced input: naive CD4+ T cells from blood. J is TRBJ2-1 and V is TRBV12-5; 9 bases align to TRBD1. The clonotype was recovered from a man between 18 and 35 years old with type 1 diabetes. The CDR3 DNA reads TGTGCTAGTGCCGAACAGGGGGCGCGGGACAATGAGCAGTTCTTC. This codes for CASAEQGARDNEQFF.